This T cell receptor (beta chain) comes out of a study of cytomegalovirus exposure and HLA in healthy donors. Study-level findings and limits: The study found most TCR sequences rare, yet found some public TCRs in many donors. It was confirmed in vitro that three of the CMV-associated chains were specific for CMV antigens.

The V end lost 7 bases, the J end lost 9 bases, and 16 bases lay between the germline ends. Germline CDR1 and CDR2: SEHNR and FQNEAQ (reference sequence). The CDR3 has 13 residues. Use of 60 Vbeta and 13 Jbeta primers characterized the PCR. TCRdb's table, derived via immunoSEQ multiplex PCR, lists solely in-frame clones and lacks some. This table has 73,000 or so clones, 70% to 80% appearing once. Details on this clone: The antigen is not known.

The sample consisted of PBMCs. The source of this sequence is a man aged 50-60 years in good health and CMV-seronegative. The V and J genes are TRBV7-9 and TRBJ1-3; no firm D call. Written as DNA, the CDR3 is TGTGCCAGCATCCTTCCACCTTCGGGCACCATATATTTT. Its protein is CASILPPSGTIYF.